This T cell receptor beta chain was sequenced during a study of early T cells in non-severe SARS-CoV-2 infection. Unique molecular identifier tags were affixed to discrete cDNA molecules. TCRdb ran MiXCR on the 5' RACE reads and lists one entry per CDR3 protein. The data contain roughly 50,000 distinct CDR3 sequences, about 7.8% of them singletons. The specimen was whole blood. This receptor was obtained from an adult who was a healthcare worker with PCR-confirmed SARS-CoV-2 infection or an uninfected control (not recorded which).

CDR3 bases: TGTGCCAGCAGCTTATCAGGCGGGCGGACCGGGGAGCTGTTTTTT. This gives the protein CASSLSGGRTGELFF. The chain combines TRBV7-2 with TRBJ2-2; tentatively, D is TRBD2 (5 bases). The CDR3 loop spans 15 amino acids. The germline gives CDR1 SGHTA, CDR2 FQGNSA. V was shortened by 2 bases and J by 5 bases, with 12 bases between the two germline ends.